This T cell receptor (beta chain) was documented in a study of blood T cell repertoires in COVID-19 (dated by TCRdb to 2018 to 2020). Regarding the research as a whole: The collaborator samples originated in the United States, Italy and Spain and spanned the acute and convalescent phases of COVID-19. The prospective study material was composed of cDNA or gDNA derived from T cells, B-cell-depleted T cells, or PBMCs. Subjects who had been exposed to COVID-19, were actively infected with it, or had recovered from it provided the deeply sampled blood TCRbeta repertoires that made up the dataset. A freely available public database, intended as a resource for researchers studying the immune response to SARS-CoV-2, is where the repertoires were released. The samples were drawn from two sources: the first 160 participants of the ongoing ImmuneRACE study, and 1,254 subjects contributed by 6 global collaborators. Sample metadata almost always included a de-identified subject ID, COVID-19 status, age in years and sex. HLA class I and class II types, where available, came from metadata supplied by the sample provider rather than from assay-based typing. The full study reports these points: The quantity of clinical and demographic metadata differed by source and by participant and was supplied without curation.

The immunoSEQ Assay, a bias-controlled multiplex PCR, was used to amplify TCRbeta CDR3 regions from genomic DNA. Processing in the source paper ran as follows. The number of nucleated cells in each sample was estimated by amplification of reference gene primers within the assay. Sequence reads were collapsed and filtered to measure the absolute abundance of every unique TCRbeta CDR3 rearrangement. Productive Simpson clonality was computed per sample as the square root of Simpson's diversity index over productive rearrangements. TCRdb obtained this table from immuneACCESS and retained in-frame rearrangements with V and J assigned. These tables miss some clones; where compared with another copy, unresolved V genes account for less than half of the shortfall, and the remainder is unexplained. The DNA gave D and trimming, while V, J and clone size come from that table. For this sample the table gives about 300,000 clones, of which around nine tenths were detected only once. 1% to 1.5% of the sample is in the top ten clones.

A word on this clone: Its antigen remains unidentified. No base-level quality is on record; no much larger clone is a single base apart.

Whole blood was collected in K2EDTA tubes by collaborating institutions according to the institutions' own protocols. Collaborator samples were shipped for TCRbeta analysis as frozen whole blood, isolated PBMCs, or DNA extracted from either sample type. Unmatched junction bases come to 5, with V trimmed by 4 bases and J by 11 bases. From a lookup of the germline V gene, CDR1 and CDR2 are MRHNA and SNTAGT. Reading from cysteine to phenylalanine, the CDR3 counts 13 amino acids. CDR3 DNA is the only sequence kept; it has 39 bases, read in frame from the first base. The sequence joins TRBV6-4 to TRBJ1-6; 7 bases in the middle match TRBD1. Sequencing used peripheral blood. The TCR sequence derives from a man in his 70s with acute or convalescent COVID-19. CDR3 loop: CASSASQGTPLHF. The DNA sequence is as follows: TGTGCCAGCAGTGCTTCACAGGGGACACCCCTCCACTTT.